This passage covers 6 T cell receptor beta chains from one sample sequenced in a study of T cells in localized non-small cell lung cancer (TCRdb year 2020). The protocol used for the library was the immunoSEQ multiplex PCR assay. The table was pulled from immuneACCESS by TCRdb, which kept in-frame rearrangements only. Such tables lose some clones; where checked, under half of the loss comes from unresolved V genes, and the rest has no known cause. Within this sample are around 36,000 clones, with about 85% of them counted one time only. Less than 35% of the sample is held by the ten biggest clonotypes. Specimen: PBMCs, collected before any cancer treatment. All receptors come from a woman aged 35 to 70 with stage II squamous cell lung carcinoma.

The V and J genes are TRBV6-5 and TRBJ1-2; 9 bases match TRBD1. The germline V gene has CDR1 MNHEY and CDR2 SVGAGI. J was trimmed by 2 bases and V by 0 bases; bases with no gene match: 4. This CDR3 is built from 16 residues. The CDR3 bases are TGTGCCAGCAGTTACTCGACGACAGGGGGGAACTATGGCTACACCTTC. It specifies CASSYSTTGGNYGYTF.

The J gene is TRBJ2-5, the V gene TRBV28, with TRBD2 identical over 8 bases. The CDR3 sequence is 13 residues long. J was trimmed by 4 bases and V by 7 bases; bases with no gene match: 5. The germline V gene encodes CDR1 MDHEN and CDR2 SYDVKM. The CDR3 region is CASTGGAVETQYF. The CDR3 bases are TGTGCCAGCACCGGGGGGGCGGTAGAGACCCAGTACTTC.

The CDR3 bases are TGTGCCAGCAGCTCAAACCAGGGCGGCTATGGCTACACCTTC. It encodes CASSSNQGGYGYTF. V usage is TRBV7-2 and J usage is TRBJ1-2; tentative D call: TRBD1 (5 bases). The germline gives CDR1 SGHTA, CDR2 FQGNSA. V was shortened by 4 bases and J by 4 bases, with 13 bases between the two germline ends. There are 14 residues in the CDR3.

The V and J genes are TRBV19 and TRBJ2-4; 8 positions agree with TRBD1. The CDR3 totals 13 residues. V lost 4 bases and J lost 6; bases outside the gene matches: 2. The germline gives CDR1 LNHDA, CDR2 SQIVND (reference sequence). The CDR3 protein is CASSTGTGNIQYF. The CDR3 bases are TGTGCCAGTAGTACAGGGACAGGAAACATTCAGTACTTC.

This clone was seen more than once but under ten times. This rearrangement joins TRBV7-9 to TRBJ2-1, with TRBD2 as a possible D gene (5 bases). CDR1 and CDR2 (germline): SEHNR, FQNEAQ (reference sequence). The CDR3 has 15 residues. V was cut by 0 bases and J by 6 bases, with 12 bases left in between. This chain's CDR3 is CASSLAEGLGNEQFF. The DNA of the CDR3 is TGTGCCAGCAGCTTAGCTGAGGGTTTAGGCAATGAGCAGTTCTTC. Supplemented by reference TRBV7-9 and TRBJ2-1, the full variable domain reads DTGVSQNPRHKITKRGQNVTFRCDPISEHNRLYWYRQTLGQGPEFLTYFQNEAQLEKSRLLSDRFSAERPKGSFSTLEIQRTEQGDSAMYLCASSLAEGLGNEQFFGPGTRLTVL.

This chain connects TRBV28 to TRBJ2-7, with D uncertain. Trimming removed 2 bases from V and 3 bases from J, with 11 bases in between. The V gene's germline CDR1 is MDHEN and CDR2 SYDVKM. This CDR3 spans 14 amino acids. The CDR3, as DNA: TGTGCCAGCAGTTTACAGCTCGGAAACTACGAGCAGTACGTC. This codes for CASSLQLGNYEQYV.